A single TCR beta chain is shown here with its context. Some clones are missing from TCRdb's copy, which holds only in-frame ones; the method was immunoSEQ multiplex PCR. The sample yields over 250,000 clones, nearly 90% seen once. This entry comes from a study of blood T cell repertoires in COVID-19. Germline loops: CDR1 KGHSH, CDR2 LQKENI. The CDR3 runs 14 residues. The germline V and J ends were trimmed by 4 bases and 8 bases, with 17 bases remaining between them. Sequencing was carried out using PBMCs or T cells enriched from blood (not recorded which). The receptor was derived from a woman aged 55-75 years who had recovered from COVID-19. The rearrangement links TRBV18 to TRBJ1-2; D possibly corresponds to TRBD1 (6 bases). This CDR3 is CASSRGQGSWGYTF. CDR3 DNA: TGTGCCAGCTCACGGGGGCAGGGATCGTGGGGCTACACCTTC.